Listed below are T cell receptor beta chains from one sample, sequenced in a study of blood T cell repertoires in COVID-19. Data came from immunoSEQ multiplex PCR; TCRdb stores just in-frame clones and leaves some out. The data show about 270,000 clones, more than 75% seen once. Sequenced sample: PBMCs or T cells enriched from blood (not recorded which). The receptors originated from a woman aged 18-29 years who had recovered from COVID-19. Each CDR3 is given with its conserved first and last residue. Fields, in order: V gene, J gene, D gene, clone size, CDR3 protein, CDR3 DNA. The D gene is left open where the match is weak. Clone size appears in some rows only: once, few, many, or a class for an expanded clone.

v_gene: TRBV7-2; j_gene: TRBJ2-5; d_gene: -; abundance: -; CDR3aa: CASRLGGQETQYF; CDR3nt: TGTGCCAGCAGACTCGGGGGCCAAGAGACCCAGTACTTC
v_gene: TRBV10-2; j_gene: TRBJ2-3; d_gene: TRBD2; abundance: -; CDR3aa: CASRVTSGNKDTQYF; CDR3nt: TGCGCCAGCAGGGTGACTAGCGGGAACAAGGATACGCAGTATTTT
v_gene: TRBV11-2; j_gene: TRBJ2-5; d_gene: TRBD2; abundance: -; CDR3aa: CASSLAFATGLAVQETQYF; CDR3nt: TGTGCCAGCAGCTTAGCGTTTGCTACCGGACTAGCGGTCCAAGAGACCCAGTACTTC
v_gene: TRBV5-6; j_gene: TRBJ2-1; d_gene: -; abundance: -; CDR3aa: CASSGLAGSSYNEQFF; CDR3nt: TGTGCCAGCAGCGGGTTGGCGGGGAGCTCCTACAATGAGCAGTTCTTC
v_gene: TRBV28; j_gene: TRBJ2-7; d_gene: TRBD1; abundance: -; CDR3aa: CASSLTGVRDYEQYF; CDR3nt: TGTGCCAGCAGCCTGACAGGGGTTAGGGACTACGAGCAGTACTTC
v_gene: TRBV6-5; j_gene: TRBJ1-5; d_gene: -; abundance: -; CDR3aa: CATGGYSNQPQHF; CDR3nt: TGTGCCACGGGGGGCTATAGCAATCAGCCCCAGCATTTT
v_gene: TRBV7-6; j_gene: TRBJ2-2; d_gene: TRBD2; abundance: -; CDR3aa: CASSLDRGGARRTGELFF; CDR3nt: TGTGCCAGCAGCTTAGACCGCGGGGGGGCAAGGAGGACCGGGGAGCTGTTTTTT
v_gene: TRBV9; j_gene: TRBJ2-2; d_gene: -; abundance: -; CDR3aa: CASSVGRGGRELFF; CDR3nt: TGTGCCAGCAGCGTAGGCCGGGGTGGACGGGAGCTGTTTTTT
v_gene: TRBV20-1; j_gene: TRBJ1-2; d_gene: -; abundance: -; CDR3aa: CRTDSNYGYTF; CDR3nt: TGCAGAACCGACAGTAACTATGGCTACACCTTC
v_gene: TRBV5-8; j_gene: TRBJ2-3; d_gene: TRBD2; abundance: -; CDR3aa: CASSWALRGGATDTQYF; CDR3nt: TGTGCCAGCAGCTGGGCCCTGCGCGGGGGGGCCACAGATACGCAGTATTTT
v_gene: TRBV7-9; j_gene: TRBJ2-7; d_gene: -; abundance: -; CDR3aa: CASSSGRTVDEQYF; CDR3nt: TGTGCCAGCAGCTCCGGTAGGACAGTCGACGAGCAGTACTTC
v_gene: TRBV28; j_gene: TRBJ1-3; d_gene: -; abundance: -; CDR3aa: CASSLLPQGSGNTIYF; CDR3nt: TGTGCCAGCAGTTTATTACCACAGGGATCTGGAAACACCATATATTTT
v_gene: TRBV13; j_gene: TRBJ1-3; d_gene: -; abundance: -; CDR3aa: CASRVSSGNTIYF; CDR3nt: TGTGCCAGCAGGGTGAGCTCTGGAAACACCATATATTTT
v_gene: TRBV7-7; j_gene: TRBJ2-5; d_gene: -; abundance: -; CDR3aa: CASSLVLAQETQYF; CDR3nt: TGTGCCAGCAGCTTAGTGTTAGCCCAAGAGACCCAGTACTTC
v_gene: TRBV12-3/TRBV12-4; j_gene: TRBJ2-7; d_gene: -; abundance: -; CDR3aa: CASSHPGSYEQYF; CDR3nt: TGTGCCAGCAGTCACCCGGGGAGCTACGAGCAGTACTTC
v_gene: TRBV29-1; j_gene: TRBJ2-1; d_gene: TRBD2; abundance: -; CDR3aa: CSSTSGRLEGEQFF; CDR3nt: TGCAGCAGCACTAGCGGGAGGTTAGAGGGTGAGCAGTTCTTC
v_gene: TRBV18; j_gene: TRBJ1-1; d_gene: -; abundance: -; CDR3aa: CASSPQGNTEAFF; CDR3nt: TGTGCCAGCTCACCTCAGGGGAACACTGAAGCTTTCTTT
v_gene: TRBV4-1; j_gene: TRBJ1-3; d_gene: -; abundance: -; CDR3aa: CASSQGGGYSGNTIYF; CDR3nt: TGCGCCAGCAGCCAAGGGGGGGGCTACTCTGGAAACACCATATATTTT
v_gene: TRBV4-2; j_gene: TRBJ2-7; d_gene: -; abundance: -; CDR3aa: CASSHSLVSSYEQYF; CDR3nt: TGTGCCAGCAGCCACTCATTGGTGAGCTCCTACGAGCAGTACTTC
v_gene: TRBV11-2; j_gene: TRBJ2-7; d_gene: -; abundance: -; CDR3aa: CASRNSPSEQYF; CDR3nt: TGTGCCAGCAGAAATTCCCCGTCCGAGCAGTACTTC
v_gene: TRBV18; j_gene: TRBJ1-5; d_gene: TRBD1; abundance: -; CDR3aa: CASSLGQGGNQPQHF; CDR3nt: TGTGCCAGCTCACTGGGACAGGGGGGGAATCAGCCCCAGCATTTT
v_gene: TRBV30; j_gene: TRBJ1-1; d_gene: -; abundance: -; CDR3aa: CAWSVLGRVIDTEAFF; CDR3nt: TGTGCCTGGAGTGTACTGGGCAGGGTGATTGACACTGAAGCTTTCTTT
v_gene: TRBV28; j_gene: TRBJ2-2; d_gene: TRBD2; abundance: -; CDR3aa: CASSRLAGPNTGELFF; CDR3nt: TGTGCCAGCAGCCGACTAGCGGGACCGAACACCGGGGAGCTGTTTTTT
v_gene: TRBV5-1; j_gene: TRBJ2-7; d_gene: TRBD2; abundance: -; CDR3aa: CASSSIAGPSYEQYF; CDR3nt: TGCGCCAGCAGCTCTATAGCGGGGCCCTCCTACGAGCAGTACTTC
v_gene: TRBV19; j_gene: TRBJ1-1; d_gene: -; abundance: few; CDR3aa: CASSIAEGNWNTEAFF; CDR3nt: TGTGCCAGTAGTATAGCGGAGGGCAACTGGAACACTGAAGCTTTCTTT
v_gene: TRBV28; j_gene: TRBJ1-2; d_gene: -; abundance: -; CDR3aa: CASSFSNYGYTF; CDR3nt: TGTGCCAGCAGTTTCAGTAACTATGGCTACACCTTC